The 2 T cell receptor beta chains listed next were all sequenced from one sample in a study of T cells in Graves' hyperthyroidism and ophthalmopathy. RNA transcripts yielded amplified TCR beta CDR3 regions. Using the HTBI primer set, a first-round RT-PCR was run on the TCR CDR3. One entry per CDR3 protein results from TCRdb running MiXCR on the multiplex PCR reads. Of about 320,000 distinct CDR3 sequences in the sample, 16% are singletons; the top ten hold 33%. Sequencing input: blood. All receptors come from a man aged 30-40 years with Graves' hyperthyroidism.

This clonotype has at least ten counts. This sequence joins TRBV6-2 or TRBV6-3 and TRBJ1-2; 7 nucleotides line up with TRBD1. V lost 7 bases, J lost 4 bases, and 9 bases stayed unmatched. This CDR3 has 14 amino acids. The V gene's germline CDR1 is MNHEY and CDR2 SVGEGT. The CDR3 region is CASNPSGQTYGYTF. In DNA form, the CDR3 reads TGTGCCAGCAACCCCTCGGGACAGACCTATGGCTACACCTTC.

This clonotype was counted many times. The V call is TRBV24-1, the J call TRBJ2-1; 9 bases are shared with TRBD2. CDR1 and CDR2 from the germline V gene are KGHDR and SFDVKD. CDR3 size: 15 residues. V shed 9 bases and J 9 bases; nucleotides not matched to a gene: 14. CDR3 nucleotides: TGTGCCACCTCGGATGTTGCGGGAGGGCCAGGTGAGCAGTTCTTC. Encoded protein: CATSDVAGGPGEQFF.